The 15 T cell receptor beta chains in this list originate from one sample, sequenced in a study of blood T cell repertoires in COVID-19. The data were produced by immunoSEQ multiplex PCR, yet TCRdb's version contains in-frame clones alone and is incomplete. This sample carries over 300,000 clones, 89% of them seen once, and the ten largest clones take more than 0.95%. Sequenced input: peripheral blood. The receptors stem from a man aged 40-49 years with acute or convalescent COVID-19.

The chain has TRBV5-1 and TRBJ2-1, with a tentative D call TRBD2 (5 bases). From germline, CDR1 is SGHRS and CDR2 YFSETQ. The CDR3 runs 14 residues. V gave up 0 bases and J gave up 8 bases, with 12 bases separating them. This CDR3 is CASSLVAPEDEQFF. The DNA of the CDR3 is TGCGCCAGCAGCTTGGTAGCGCCAGAGGATGAGCAGTTCTTC.

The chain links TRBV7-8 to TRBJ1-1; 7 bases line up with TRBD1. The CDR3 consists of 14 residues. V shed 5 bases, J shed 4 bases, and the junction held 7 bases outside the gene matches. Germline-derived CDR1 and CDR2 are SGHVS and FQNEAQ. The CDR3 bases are TGTGCCAGCAGCCTCCGCACAGGGGTCACTGAAGCTTTCTTT. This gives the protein CASSLRTGVTEAFF.

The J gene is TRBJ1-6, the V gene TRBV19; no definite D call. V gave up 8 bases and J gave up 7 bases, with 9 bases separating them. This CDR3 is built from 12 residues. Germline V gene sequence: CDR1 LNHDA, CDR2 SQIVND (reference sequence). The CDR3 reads CASARLNSPLHF. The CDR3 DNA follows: TGTGCCAGTGCCCGGTTAAATTCACCCCTCCACTTT.

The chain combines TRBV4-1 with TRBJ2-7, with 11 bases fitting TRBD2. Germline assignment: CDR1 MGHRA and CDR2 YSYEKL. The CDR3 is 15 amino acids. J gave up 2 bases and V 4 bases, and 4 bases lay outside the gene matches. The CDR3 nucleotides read TGCGCCAGCAGCCCGACTAGCGGGACTACCTACGAGCAGTACTTC. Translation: CASSPTSGTTYEQYF.

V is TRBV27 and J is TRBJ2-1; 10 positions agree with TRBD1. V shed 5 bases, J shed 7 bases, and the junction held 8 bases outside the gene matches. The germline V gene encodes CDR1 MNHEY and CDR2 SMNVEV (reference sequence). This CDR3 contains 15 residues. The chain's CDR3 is CASSPDGQGVNEQFF. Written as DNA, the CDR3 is TGTGCCAGCAGTCCGGATGGACAGGGGGTGAATGAGCAGTTCTTC.

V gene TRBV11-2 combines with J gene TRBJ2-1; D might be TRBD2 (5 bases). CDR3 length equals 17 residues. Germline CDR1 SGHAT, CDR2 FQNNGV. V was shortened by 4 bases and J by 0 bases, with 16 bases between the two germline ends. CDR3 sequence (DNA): TGTGCCAGCAGCTCTATTTCTCGTGGGAGCTCCTACAATGAGCAGTTCTTC. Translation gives CASSSISRGSSYNEQFF.

The CDR3 DNA sequence: TGTGCCAGCAGCTACCTGGCTCAGGGGGCCCATGGCTACACCTTC. Its translation is CASSYLAQGAHGYTF. The V call is TRBV7-8, the J call TRBJ1-2, with 8 bases fitting TRBD1. Germline V lookup: CDR1 SGHVS, CDR2 FQNEAQ. This CDR3 has 15 residues. V shed 4 bases and J 6 bases; nucleotides not matched to a gene: 10.

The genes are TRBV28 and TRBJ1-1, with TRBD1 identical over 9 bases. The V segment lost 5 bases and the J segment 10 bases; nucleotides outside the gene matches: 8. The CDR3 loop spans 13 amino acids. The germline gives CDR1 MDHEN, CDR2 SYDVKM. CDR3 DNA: TGTGCCAGCAGTAGCCTCGGACAGGGGCTAGCTTTCTTT. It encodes CASSSLGQGLAFF.

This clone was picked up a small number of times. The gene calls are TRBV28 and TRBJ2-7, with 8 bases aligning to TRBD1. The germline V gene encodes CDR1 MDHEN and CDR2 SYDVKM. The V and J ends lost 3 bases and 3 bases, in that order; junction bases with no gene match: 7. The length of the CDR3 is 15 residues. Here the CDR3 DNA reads TGTGCCAGCAGTTTGGAGCAGGGGGCCCACTACGAGCAGTACTTC. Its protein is CASSLEQGAHYEQYF.

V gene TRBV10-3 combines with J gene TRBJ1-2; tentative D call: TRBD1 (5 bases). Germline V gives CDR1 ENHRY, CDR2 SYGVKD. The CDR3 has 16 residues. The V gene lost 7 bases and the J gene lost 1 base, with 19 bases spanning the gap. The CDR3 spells CAITRETDVFNYGYTF. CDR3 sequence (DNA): TGTGCCATCACTAGAGAGACAGACGTCTTTAACTATGGCTACACCTTC.

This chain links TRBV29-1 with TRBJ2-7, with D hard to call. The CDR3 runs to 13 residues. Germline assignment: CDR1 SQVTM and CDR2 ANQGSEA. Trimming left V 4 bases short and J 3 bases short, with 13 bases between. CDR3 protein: CSVVQVKDYEQYF. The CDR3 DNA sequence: TGCAGCGTTGTGCAGGTTAAGGACTACGAGCAGTACTTC.

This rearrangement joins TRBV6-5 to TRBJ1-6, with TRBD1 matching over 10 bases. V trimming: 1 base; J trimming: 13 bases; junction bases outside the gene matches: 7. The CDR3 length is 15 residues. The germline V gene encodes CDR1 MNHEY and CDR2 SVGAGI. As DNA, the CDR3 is TGTGCCAGCAGTTACTATGGGGACAGGGGCTCCCCCCTCCACTTT. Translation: CASSYYGDRGSPLHF.

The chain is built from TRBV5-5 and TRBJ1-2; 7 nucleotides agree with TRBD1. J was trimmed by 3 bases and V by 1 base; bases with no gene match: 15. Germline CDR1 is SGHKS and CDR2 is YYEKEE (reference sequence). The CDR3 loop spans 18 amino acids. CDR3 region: CASSLIRDRVYRDYGYTF. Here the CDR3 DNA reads TGTGCCAGCAGCTTGATCAGAGACAGGGTATATCGGGACTATGGCTACACCTTC.

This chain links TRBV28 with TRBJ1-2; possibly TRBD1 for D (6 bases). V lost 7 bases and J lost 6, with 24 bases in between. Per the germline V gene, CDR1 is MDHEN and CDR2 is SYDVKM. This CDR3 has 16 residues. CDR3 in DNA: TGTGCCAGCACCGACGGACACGGGACACCTTCTCATGGCTACACCTTC. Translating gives CASTDGHGTPSHGYTF.

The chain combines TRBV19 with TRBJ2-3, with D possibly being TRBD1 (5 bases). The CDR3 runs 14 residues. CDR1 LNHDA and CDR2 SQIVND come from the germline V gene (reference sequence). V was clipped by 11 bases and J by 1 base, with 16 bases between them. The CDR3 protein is CASESQGGTDTQYF. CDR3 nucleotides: TGTGCCTCAGAATCGCAGGGCGGCACAGATACGCAGTATTTT.